A single sample gave rise to the 9 T cell receptor beta chains below, sequenced in a study of cytomegalovirus exposure and HLA in healthy donors. PCR amplification relied on 60 Vbeta primers (plus 13 Jbeta primers). The data were produced by immunoSEQ multiplex PCR, yet TCRdb's version contains in-frame clones alone and is incomplete. The table includes about 150,000 clones, 77% detected once. The sample consisted of PBMCs. The receptor source for this set is a male donor in good health and CMV-seronegative.

Points on this clone: The junction departs from germline at one end; a sequencing error may be responsible. This chain uses TRBV7-7 with TRBJ2-1; 7 bases are a match to TRBD2. The CDR3 is 13 residues long. CDR1 is SSHAT, CDR2 FNYEAQ, per germline (reference sequence). The CDR3 loop is CASSPGLRNEQFF. CDR3 nucleotide sequence: TGTGCTAGCAGCCCGGGACTACGCAATGAGCAGTTCTTC.

The chain carries TRBV5-1 and TRBJ2-3, with 7 bases matching TRBD2. The CDR3 covers 17 residues. Trimming at V came to 0 bases and at J to 0 bases, leaving 7 bases not matched to a gene. Germline CDR1 is SGHRS and CDR2 is YFSETQ. The CDR3 region is CASSLARAAGSTDTQYF. CDR3 sequence (DNA): TGCGCCAGCAGCTTGGCCAGGGCAGCGGGGAGCACAGATACGCAGTATTTT.

This chain connects TRBV27 to TRBJ1-6; D possibly corresponds to TRBD1 (6 bases). Trimming removed 5 bases from V and 14 bases from J, with 25 bases in between. The germline gives CDR1 MNHEY, CDR2 SMNVEV (reference sequence). CDR3 length equals 16 residues. The CDR3 nucleotides are TGTGCCAGCAGTCCCCTAGTGAGGTCGGGACATAGTACCCTCCACTTT. Translation: CASSPLVRSGHSTLHF.

This clone was found once. The V gene is TRBV7-9, the J gene TRBJ1-4; D not resolved. CDR1 and CDR2 (germline): SEHNR, FQNEAQ (reference sequence). V shed 6 bases and J shed 14 bases, with 13 bases lying between them. CDR3 size: 11 residues. The chain's CDR3 is CASRGRGHLFF. DNA for the CDR3: TGTGCCAGCAGGGGTCGAGGGCATCTGTTTTTT.

V and J are TRBV25-1 and TRBJ1-2; the D gene is possibly TRBD1 (6 bases). The V and J ends lost 4 bases and 2 bases respectively, with 11 bases between them. The V gene's germline CDR1 is MGHDK and CDR2 SYGVNS. The CDR3 sequence is 14 residues long. Here the CDR3 DNA reads TGTGCCAGCAGTGGGATCCAGGGGAACTATGGCTACACCTTC. This sequence encodes CASSGIQGNYGYTF.

This chain uses TRBV6-5 with TRBJ2-1, with 10 bases identical to TRBD2. Germline CDR1 reads MNHEY; CDR2 reads SVGAGI. J was trimmed by 7 bases and V by 6 bases; bases with no gene match: 9. CDR3 length: 15 amino acids. Written as DNA, the CDR3 is TGTGCCAGCAGCCTCCAGACGACTAGCGGGAATGAGCAGTTCTTC. Protein: CASSLQTTSGNEQFF.

Comment on this clone: This specimen includes other DNA sequences encoding the same CDR3. V and J are TRBV27 and TRBJ2-7; D call uncertain. Deletions cut 0 bases from V and 1 base from J, with 4 bases between. Germline values: CDR1 MNHEY, CDR2 SMNVEV (reference sequence). The CDR3 is made up of 13 amino acids. The CDR3 DNA follows: TGTGCCAGCAGTTTATCGAGGTCCTACGAGCAGTACTTC. It translates to CASSLSRSYEQYF.

CDR3 DNA sequence: TGTGCCAGCAGCTGGGGACAGTGGAATGAAAAACTGTTTTTT. It is translated as CASSWGQWNEKLFF. This chain joins TRBV7-9 and TRBJ1-4; 7 bases map to TRBD1. There are 14 residues in the CDR3. Germline-derived CDR1 and CDR2 are SEHNR and FQNEAQ (reference sequence). V was pared by 4 bases and J by 5 bases, with 4 bases of the junction left unmatched.

This clone was detected only a few times. The chain couples TRBV7-2 to TRBJ1-1; TRBD1 agrees at 9 bases. The junction had 8 bases not matched to a gene; V was cut back by 4 bases and J by 5 bases. The CDR3 consists of 15 residues. The V gene's germline CDR1 is SGHTA and CDR2 FQGNSA. CDR3 coding DNA: TGTGCCAGCAGCTCACCACAGGGGGCGCGTACTGAAGCTTTCTTT. It specifies CASSSPQGARTEAFF.